The 13 T cell receptor beta chains reported below all come from one sample, sequenced in a study of T-cell reconstitution after alpha-beta-depleted transplantation in children. Library preparation (for TCRbeta) was performed with unique molecular identifiers. Using its own MiXCR run on the PCR reads, TCRdb lists one record per CDR3 protein. Of about 310,000 distinct CDR3 sequences in the sample, approximately 23% are singletons; the top ten hold about a tenth. Sequenced material: PBMCs, mostly from graft donor cells, taken 180 days after TCRalphabeta/CD19-depleted stem cell transplant. Receptors originate from a male patient aged 5 to 17 who had a stem cell transplant for acute lymphoblastic leukemia, so the T cells may come from the graft donor.

This clonotype occurred a few times. J is TRBJ2-1 and V is TRBV5-1, with D perhaps matching TRBD1 (6 bases). V lost 2 bases and J 7 bases, leaving 16 bases between the germline ends. The CDR3 extends over 15 amino acids. Looked up from germline, CDR1 is SGHRS and CDR2 is YFSETQ. The CDR3 DNA sequence: TGCGCCAGCAGCTTTAGGGGGTTGGAGGTGAATGAGCAGTTCTTC. Its translation: CASSFRGLEVNEQFF.

The chain recombines TRBV24-1 with TRBJ2-1, with 12 bases fitting TRBD2. The V gene's germline CDR1 is KGHDR and CDR2 SFDVKD. The CDR3 spans 16 residues. Trimming cost V 2 bases and J 6 bases; bases outside gene matches: 4. Here the CDR3 reads CATSDYGLAGRNEQFF. CDR3 nucleotide sequence: TGTGCCACCAGTGATTATGGACTAGCGGGGCGCAATGAGCAGTTCTTC.

This clonotype was detected a few times. The V gene is TRBV7-3, the J gene TRBJ2-5; a possible D gene is TRBD1 (5 bases). Germline lookup yields CDR1 SGHTA and CDR2 FQGTGA. Trimming removed 4 bases at V and 2 bases at J, with 11 bases between. The CDR3 loop spans 14 amino acids. CDR3 in amino acids: CASSSTGLQETQYF. CDR3 nucleotide sequence: TGTGCCAGCAGCTCCACAGGATTACAAGAGACCCAGTACTTC.

The chain couples TRBV12-3 or TRBV12-4 to TRBJ2-2; 8 nucleotides match TRBD2. With V trimmed by 5 bases and J by 5 bases, 4 bases remained unmatched. CDR3 length equals 14 residues. CDR3 in amino acids: CASSKRGQTGELFF. CDR3 nucleotides: TGTGCCAGCAGTAAGCGGGGGCAAACCGGGGAGCTGTTTTTT.

Only one count was recorded for this clonotype. This sequence joins TRBV20-1 and TRBJ2-3, with TRBD2 as a possible D gene (6 bases). The V end lost 6 bases, the J end lost 2 bases, and 18 bases lay between the germline ends. The germline V gene encodes CDR1 DFQATT and CDR2 SNEGSKA (reference sequence). CDR3 length equals 15 residues. The CDR3 nucleotides read TGCAGTGCCGAGGGTCGGGAGTTGACCACAGATACGCAGTATTTT. As protein: CSAEGRELTTDTQYF.

The chain uses TRBV18 and TRBJ2-3; a possible D gene is TRBD1 (6 bases). Germline V gene data show CDR1 as KGHSH and CDR2 as LQKENI. Trimming stripped 6 bases from V and 5 bases from J, with 15 bases between. The CDR3 extends over 14 amino acids. The CDR3 here is CASSRRTAEDTQYF. CDR3 nucleotides: TGTGCCAGCTCCCGAAGGACAGCTGAAGATACGCAGTATTTT.

This CDR3 is CATRGDYRRGTGELFF. In nucleotides, the CDR3 is TGTGCCACCAGAGGGGACTACCGTCGAGGCACCGGGGAGCTGTTTTTT. The gene calls are TRBV24-1 and TRBJ2-2, with 7 bases aligning to TRBD2. With V trimmed by 7 bases and J by 4 bases, 11 bases remained unmatched. Germline loops: CDR1 KGHDR, CDR2 SFDVKD. This CDR3 is built from 16 residues.

V gene TRBV4-1 combines with J gene TRBJ2-7, with D possibly matching TRBD1 (7 bases). V dropped 3 bases and J dropped 4 bases, with 19 bases sitting between them. The CDR3 spans 16 residues. The germline V gene encodes CDR1 MGHRA and CDR2 YSYEKL. CDR3 DNA: TGCGCCAGCAGCCACGCAAATCCAGGGGGGTCTTACGAGCAGTACTTC. This sequence encodes CASSHANPGGSYEQYF.

The rearrangement joins TRBV12-3 or TRBV12-4 to TRBJ2-2; 12 bases are shared with TRBD1. V shed 7 bases and J 3 bases; nucleotides not matched to a gene: 18. This CDR3 is 20 amino acids long. The CDR3 loop reads CASTLPPGTGGFKYTGELFF. The CDR3 nucleotides are TGTGCCAGCACCCTACCGCCGGGGACAGGGGGCTTTAAGTACACCGGGGAGCTGTTTTTT.

This chain joins TRBV6-5 and TRBJ2-1, with 8 bases aligning to TRBD1. From germline, CDR1 is MNHEY and CDR2 SVGAGI. There are 15 residues in the CDR3. V was clipped by 3 bases and J by 8 bases; unmatched bases: 9. The CDR3 protein is CASSYHQGAQDEQFF. CDR3 bases: TGTGCCAGCAGTTATCATCAGGGGGCGCAGGATGAGCAGTTCTTC.

Here the CDR3 DNA reads TGCAGTGCTAGACTAACCGGGCCCCTCACCGGGGAGCTGTTTTTT. Amino acid sequence: CSARLTGPLTGELFF. The chain carries TRBV20-1 and TRBJ2-2, with D uncertain. V dropped 2 bases and J dropped 4 bases, with 14 bases sitting between them. The CDR3 totals 15 residues. Germline CDR1 reads DFQATT; CDR2 reads SNEGSKA (reference sequence).

This clonotype has at least ten counts. The chain carries TRBV3-1 and TRBJ1-1; no clear D gene. The length of the CDR3 is 13 residues. CDR1 LGHDT and CDR2 YNNKEL come from the germline V gene (reference sequence). V lost 3 bases and J lost 2, with 7 bases in between. CDR3 sequence reads: CASSQADNTEAFF. The CDR3 nucleotides are TGTGCCAGCAGCCAGGCGGATAACACTGAAGCTTTCTTT.

This clonotype was recorded once. At one boundary the junction diverges from the germline segment, which might be a read error. J is TRBJ2-7 and V is TRBV5-8, with 9 bases matching TRBD1. This CDR3 has 14 amino acids. The germline gives CDR1 SGHTS, CDR2 YDEGEE. The CDR3 reads CAISFLDRGYEQYF. Written as DNA, the CDR3 is TGTGCCATCAGCTTCTTGGACAGGGGATACGAGCAGTACTTC. Full variable domain (missing parts from reference TRBV5-8 and TRBJ2-7): EAGVTQSPTHLIKTRGQQATLRCSPISGHTSVYWYQQALGLGLQFLLWYDEGEERNRGNFPPRFSGRQFPNYSSELNVNALELEDSALYLCAISFLDRGYEQYFGPGTRLTVT.